This note documents a single TCR beta chain sequence. Its antigen is unidentified. CDR3 length: 13 amino acids. The V gene's germline CDR1 is MNHNS and CDR2 SASEGT. Trimming at V came to 6 bases and at J to 12 bases, leaving 4 bases not matched to a gene. The sample comes from a study of cytomegalovirus exposure and HLA in healthy donors. Overall study: Of the donors genotyped, several hundred in all, 75% to 85% fell in the Caucasian-associated ancestry cluster.

Study-wide points: Sequencing likely generated an artifact that appeared as a cluster of highly shared sequence variants. Most TCR sequences were uncommon, yet certain public TCRs appeared in many donors.

60 Vbeta and 13 Jbeta primers were used in PCR. As originally analysed: Per a later analysis, the number of unique TCR beta chains was approximately 80 million, of which about 11 million were shared. Assay used: immunoSEQ multiplex PCR; TCRdb lists only in-frame clones, some missing. V and J calls and clone size come straight from that table; D and trimming were deduced from the DNA. The listing contains about 200,000 clones. The source of this sequence is a boy between 10 and 17 years old in good health and CMV-seronegative. This chain joins TRBV6-1 and TRBJ2-5; 16 bases map to TRBD2. Sample: PBMCs. The CDR3 nucleotides are TGTGCCAGCAGAGGGACTAGCGGGGGGGCCGAGTACTTC. Its translation is CASRGTSGGAEYF.